The sequence of this TCR beta chain was determined in a study of patients and donors after allogeneic stem cell transplantation. The CDR3 length is 15 residues. Deletions cut 4 bases from V and 10 bases from J, with 17 bases between. CDR1 MGHDK and CDR2 SYGVNS come from the germline V gene. In TCRdb, the RT-PCR reads were re-called with MiXCR into one record per CDR3 protein. This table holds around 150,000 distinct CDR3 sequences, approximately 30% found once. The specimen was blood, either unsorted or a sorted T cell fraction (not recorded which). The sequence derives from a human donor who was either an allogeneic HSCT recipient or a stem cell or donor lymphocyte infusion donor (not recorded which). It is not recorded whose cells these are; they may come from a transplant donor. The rearrangement uses TRBV25-1 and TRBJ1-6; weak D call: TRBD1 (6 bases). This CDR3 is CASSGPTGRRSPLHF. CDR3 DNA: TGTGCCAGCAGTGGTCCGACAGGTCGAAGGTCACCCCTCCACTTT. Looking up the rest from reference TRBV25-1 and TRBJ1-6 gives the full variable domain: EADIYQTPRYLVIGTGKKITLECSQTMGHDKMYWYQQDPGMELHLIHYSYGVNSTEKGDLSSESTVSRIRTEHFPLTLESARPSHTSQYLCASSGPTGRRSPLHFGNGTRLTVT.